The 11 T cell receptor beta chains below were found in one sample sequenced in a study of blood T cell repertoires in COVID-19. Assay: immunoSEQ multiplex PCR; the TCRdb copy retains only in-frame clones and omits some. The table shows approximately 210,000 clones, with 65% to 90% occurring only once. Sequences were obtained from PBMCs or T cells enriched from blood (not recorded which). These receptors came from a woman aged 45-65 years with acute COVID-19.

The V call is TRBV7-9, the J call TRBJ2-5; D gene ambiguous. Germline V gene data show CDR1 as SEHNR and CDR2 as FQNEAQ (reference sequence). The CDR3 totals 13 residues. V dropped 3 bases and J dropped 5 bases, with 10 bases sitting between them. The CDR3 loop reads CASSLSVGETQYF. DNA of the CDR3: TGTGCCAGCAGCTTGTCAGTGGGCGAGACCCAGTACTTC.

The chain links TRBV2 to TRBJ2-7, with a possible D match to TRBD2 (7 bases). CDR1 and CDR2 from the germline V gene are SNHLY and FYNNEI. The V gene lost 9 bases and the J gene lost 0 bases, with 27 bases spanning the gap. The CDR3 has 18 residues. The CDR3 loop reads CAREEIRNRGTNSYEQYF. The CDR3 coding sequence is TGTGCCAGAGAGGAGATCCGAAATAGGGGGACTAACTCCTACGAGCAGTACTTC.

The chain joins TRBV18 to TRBJ2-3; D uncertain. Between the trimmed V and J ends, which lost 2 bases and 3 bases, there was a span of 6 bases. The CDR3 consists of 13 residues. Germline V gene sequence: CDR1 KGHSH, CDR2 LQKENI. The CDR3 loop reads CASSPRETDTQYF. The CDR3 nucleotides are TGTGCCAGCTCACCAAGAGAAACAGATACGCAGTATTTT. Combining the CDR3 with reference TRBV18 and TRBJ2-3 gives the whole variable domain NAGVMQNPRHLVRRRGQEARLRCSPMKGHSHVYWYRQLPEEGLKFMVYLQKENIIDESGMPKERFSAEFPKEGPSILRIQQVVRGDSAAYFCASSPRETDTQYFGPGTRLTVL.

The V gene is TRBV13, the J gene TRBJ1-3, with D possibly matching TRBD1 (6 bases). Germline CDR1 reads PRHDT; CDR2 reads FYEKMQ (reference sequence). V shed 2 bases and J shed 6 bases, with 11 bases lying between them. CDR3 length: 14 amino acids. In nucleotides, the CDR3 is TGTGCCAGCAGCTTACGTCGGACAGTAAACACCATATATTTT. Amino acids: CASSLRRTVNTIYF.

The rearrangement joins TRBV28 to TRBJ2-1; perhaps TRBD1 as D (5 bases). Germline V gene sequence: CDR1 MDHEN, CDR2 SYDVKM. The V and J ends lost 6 bases and 0 bases respectively, with 12 bases between them. The CDR3 sequence is 15 residues long. Here the CDR3 reads CASRPDRSSYNEQFF. The CDR3, as DNA: TGTGCCAGCAGACCAGACAGAAGCTCCTACAATGAGCAGTTCTTC.

The chain is built from TRBV28 and TRBJ2-7; 9 positions agree with TRBD1. Germline assignment: CDR1 MDHEN and CDR2 SYDVKM. The CDR3 sequence is 16 residues long. V dropped 2 bases and J dropped 2; count of bases not matched to a gene: 7. DNA of the CDR3: TGTGCCAGCAGTTTAGCTCCGGGACAGGGAGCCTACGAGCAGTACTTC. Its protein is CASSLAPGQGAYEQYF.

This clone has just a few counts. The genes are TRBV7-9 and TRBJ1-2, with TRBD1 matching 9 bases. The germline V gene encodes CDR1 SEHNR and CDR2 FQNEAQ (reference sequence). The CDR3 totals 14 residues. V shed 5 bases, J shed 9 bases, and the junction held 10 bases outside the gene matches. CDR3 residues: CASSPRGQGLSYTF. In DNA, the CDR3 is TGTGCCAGCAGCCCCCGCGGACAGGGGTTGAGCTACACCTTC.

The rearrangement links TRBV3-1 (or the pseudogene TRBV3-2) to TRBJ2-5; 14 positions match TRBD2. This CDR3 region has 19 residues. V dropped 6 bases and J dropped 0; count of bases not matched to a gene: 12. The germline V gene encodes CDR1 LGHDT and CDR2 YNNKEL (reference sequence). The CDR3 protein is CASSPAAGLAGGYQETQYF. DNA of the CDR3: TGTGCCAGCAGTCCAGCGGCAGGACTAGCGGGGGGATACCAAGAGACCCAGTACTTC.

The rearrangement uses TRBV28 and TRBJ2-7; the match to TRBD1 covers 7 bases. V was pared by 6 bases and J by 10 bases, with 9 bases of the junction left unmatched. There are 12 residues in the CDR3. Germline V gene data show CDR1 as MDHEN and CDR2 as SYDVKM. CDR3 sequence reads: CASSRLQGPQYF. For the CDR3, the DNA is TGTGCCAGCAGCCGGTTACAGGGGCCCCAGTACTTC.

The chain uses TRBV10-3 and TRBJ1-1; possible D gene TRBD1, 5 bases. This CDR3 is 14 amino acids long. With 0 bases removed from V and 4 bases from J, the gap between germline ends came to 9 bases. Germline CDR1 is ENHRY and CDR2 is SYGVKD. CDR3 loop: CAISESGRATEAFF. CDR3 in DNA: TGTGCCATCAGTGAGTCCGGCAGGGCCACTGAAGCTTTCTTT.

The chain joins TRBV12-3 or TRBV12-4 to TRBJ2-6, with D perhaps matching TRBD2 (6 bases). The CDR3 consists of 12 residues. The V end was cut by 9 bases, the J end by 3 bases, with 6 bases between. This CDR3 reads CASSGGANVLTF. The CDR3 nucleotides are TGTGCCAGTAGCGGTGGGGCCAACGTCCTGACTTTC.